This T cell receptor (beta chain) originates from a study of T cell changes during pregnancy in multiple sclerosis. This CDR3 comprises 16 residues. Germline V lookup: CDR1 GTSNPN, CDR2 SVGIG (reference sequence). V lost 5 bases and J lost 2; bases outside the gene matches: 12. The assay was immunoSEQ multiplex PCR, and TCRdb's table has in-frame clones only and misses some. The table has around 80,000 clones, roughly 92% seen once. The sequence was obtained from a female donor with multiple sclerosis, enrolled in a pregnancy study. The gene calls are TRBV30 and TRBJ2-3; TRBD2 matches 8 bases. The sample was peripheral blood, taken before pregnancy. As DNA, the CDR3 is TGTGCCTGGTCCAAAATAGAAGCGGGAGACACAGATACGCAGTATTTT. This codes for CAWSKIEAGDTDTQYF.